One T cell receptor beta chain is described in this entry. The target antigen is unknown. The entry originates in a study of cytomegalovirus exposure and HLA in healthy donors. Overall study: A prior analysis found about 120 million unique TCR beta sequences from 170 million or so T cells.

The donors gave bone marrow, and they were healthy. Study outcomes and limitations: A later analysis associated 16,951 TCR beta sequences with HLA alleles at a 0.05 false discovery rate.

The PCR used 60 Vbeta and 13 Jbeta primers. Method: immunoSEQ multiplex PCR; TCRdb's copy keeps in-frame clones and lacks some. The table has roughly 190,000 clones, 79% seen once. The source is a woman in her fifties or sixties in good health and CMV-seronegative. The source material was PBMCs.

CDR3 amino acids: CASSPGLSNEQFF. CDR3 DNA: TGTGCCAGCTCACCGGGACTATCCAATGAGCAGTTCTTC. The chain uses TRBV18 and TRBJ2-1, with TRBD2 matching over 7 bases. Looked up from germline, CDR1 is KGHSH and CDR2 is LQKENI. Trimming at V came to 3 bases and at J to 6 bases, leaving 2 bases not matched to a gene. CDR3 length equals 13 residues. Looking up the rest from reference TRBV18 and TRBJ2-1 gives the full variable domain: NAGVMQNPRHLVRRRGQEARLRCSPMKGHSHVYWYRQLPEEGLKFMVYLQKENIIDESGMPKERFSAEFPKEGPSILRIQQVVRGDSAAYFCASSPGLSNEQFFGPGTRLTVL.